This is a list of T cell receptor beta chains from one sample in a study of shared clonotypes between healthy human individuals. Sequenced by immunoSEQ multiplex PCR; TCRdb stores in-frame clones only, minus some. The sample consists of about 2.1 million clones, around 93% of them appearing once. Material for sequencing was naive CD8+ T cells from PBMCs. The source of these receptors is a man aged 18 to 30 in good health. Some clones in this sample may be carry-over from other donors' samples. Both conserved end residues are part of each CDR3. Fields, in order: V gene, J gene, CDR3 protein.

v_call: TRBV30
j_call: TRBJ2-7
cdr3_aa: CAWSVITEEQYF

v_call: TRBV5-1
j_call: TRBJ2-3
cdr3_aa: CASSLRRTGTDTQYF

v_call: TRBV2
j_call: TRBJ2-7
cdr3_aa: CASIFLISYEQYF

v_call: TRBV7-9
j_call: TRBJ2-3
cdr3_aa: CASSLGTEADTQYF

v_call: TRBV11-2
j_call: TRBJ2-3
cdr3_aa: CASSLVLAASTDTQYF

v_call: TRBV9
j_call: TRBJ1-1
cdr3_aa: CASSDPQGLNTEAFF

v_call: TRBV27
j_call: TRBJ2-1
cdr3_aa: CASIGRSSYNEQFF

v_call: TRBV6-1
j_call: TRBJ1-2
cdr3_aa: CASNLGTGGPGYTF

v_call: TRBV7-9
j_call: TRBJ2-5
cdr3_aa: CASSLVVGDWQETQYF

v_call: TRBV5-4
j_call: TRBJ1-2
cdr3_aa: CASSLDHGTSLYGYTF

v_call: TRBV12-5
j_call: TRBJ2-1
cdr3_aa: CASGWEGSYNEQFF

v_call: TRBV28
j_call: TRBJ2-7
cdr3_aa: CASSSGLAGGYEQYF

v_call: TRBV7-9
j_call: TRBJ2-7
cdr3_aa: CASSLGVGKEGEQYF

v_call: TRBV28
j_call: TRBJ1-1
cdr3_aa: CASSRRTRPTEAFF

v_call: TRBV7-8
j_call: TRBJ2-1
cdr3_aa: CASKAGRSSYNEQFF

v_call: TRBV6-6
j_call: TRBJ2-1
cdr3_aa: CASSYAPGRGPRFF

v_call: TRBV5-5
j_call: TRBJ2-7
cdr3_aa: CASRDRKSYEQYF

v_call: TRBV13
j_call: TRBJ1-1
cdr3_aa: CASRDRGNTEAFF

v_call: TRBV4-2
j_call: TRBJ2-2
cdr3_aa: CASSQDEGSNTGELFF

v_call: TRBV15
j_call: TRBJ2-4
cdr3_aa: CATSRDRDLAKNIQYF

v_call: TRBV7-8
j_call: TRBJ1-5
cdr3_aa: CASSRNRTGRSQPQHF

v_call: TRBV4-1
j_call: TRBJ1-2
cdr3_aa: CASSQVGAEPGYTF

v_call: TRBV4-3
j_call: TRBJ2-1
cdr3_aa: CASSQGPGLAEDSSYNEQFF

v_call: TRBV27
j_call: TRBJ2-7
cdr3_aa: CASSLSRQGARGSYEQYF

v_call: TRBV5-8
j_call: TRBJ2-3
cdr3_aa: CASSAGDRLTDTQYF

v_call: TRBV7-9
j_call: TRBJ2-7
cdr3_aa: CASSPEATYEQYF

v_call: TRBV7-9
j_call: TRBJ2-6
cdr3_aa: CASSGGHLNSGANVLTF

v_call: TRBV9
j_call: TRBJ2-7
cdr3_aa: CASSALEVTGFYEQYF

v_call: TRBV9
j_call: TRBJ2-1
cdr3_aa: CASSVTGTSGRFYNEQFF

v_call: TRBV5-6
j_call: TRBJ2-2
cdr3_aa: CASSFWQVANTGELFF

v_call: TRBV5-6
j_call: TRBJ1-3
cdr3_aa: CASSVQGNTIYF

v_call: TRBV7-2
j_call: TRBJ1-2
cdr3_aa: CASSPLGGFYGYTF

v_call: TRBV27
j_call: TRBJ1-1
cdr3_aa: CASSLRQRSTEAFF

v_call: TRBV6-1
j_call: TRBJ2-6
cdr3_aa: CASSDRLDRGPSGANVLTF

v_call: TRBV27
j_call: TRBJ2-6
cdr3_aa: CASSLRGGGANVLTF

v_call: TRBV5-1
j_call: TRBJ2-7
cdr3_aa: CASSDLGRGSYEQYF

v_call: TRBV9
j_call: TRBJ2-5
cdr3_aa: CASTLGGGLGTQYF

v_call: TRBV27
j_call: TRBJ2-7
cdr3_aa: CASRTAAYEQYF

v_call: TRBV7-3
j_call: TRBJ2-4
cdr3_aa: CASSLTASRSKNIQYF

v_call: TRBV29-1
j_call: TRBJ2-3
cdr3_aa: CSLSQGESTDTQYF

v_call: TRBV27
j_call: TRBJ2-1
cdr3_aa: CASSSLAGEYYNEQFF

v_call: TRBV9
j_call: TRBJ2-7
cdr3_aa: CASSTGQGAYEQYF

v_call: TRBV6-5
j_call: TRBJ2-7
cdr3_aa: CASSYSGAYEQYF

v_call: TRBV6-5
j_call: TRBJ1-1
cdr3_aa: CASSYRYTNTEAFF